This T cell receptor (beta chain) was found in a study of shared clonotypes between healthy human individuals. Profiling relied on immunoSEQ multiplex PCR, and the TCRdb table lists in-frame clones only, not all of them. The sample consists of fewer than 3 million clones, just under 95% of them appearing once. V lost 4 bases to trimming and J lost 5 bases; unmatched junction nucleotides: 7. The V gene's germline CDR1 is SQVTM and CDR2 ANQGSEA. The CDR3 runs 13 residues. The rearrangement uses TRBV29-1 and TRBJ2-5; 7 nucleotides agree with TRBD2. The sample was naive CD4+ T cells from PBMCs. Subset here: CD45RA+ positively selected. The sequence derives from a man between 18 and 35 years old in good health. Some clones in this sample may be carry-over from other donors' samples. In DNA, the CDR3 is TGCAGCGTTGCGGCGGGAGTGGGGGAGACCCAGTACTTC. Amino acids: CSVAAGVGETQYF.